The 12 T cell receptor beta chains listed next were all sequenced from one sample in a study of blood T cell repertoires in COVID-19. Some clones are missing from TCRdb's copy, which holds only in-frame ones; the method was immunoSEQ multiplex PCR. The data contain 300,000 to 400,000 clones, under 90% of them singletons. The specimen was peripheral blood. The receptors come from a young woman with COVID-19, enrolled during active disease.

The J gene is TRBJ1-1, the V gene TRBV6-5, with 8 bases matching TRBD1. Germline values: CDR1 MNHEY, CDR2 SVGAGI. This CDR3 region has 13 residues. V lost 6 bases to trimming and J lost 4 bases; unmatched junction nucleotides: 4. The CDR3 is CASRDRVSTEAFF. CDR3 DNA: TGTGCCAGCAGGGACAGGGTGAGCACTGAAGCTTTCTTT.

This sequence joins TRBV6-1 and TRBJ2-1; D unclear. V was pared by 2 bases and J by 8 bases, with 7 bases between. This CDR3 comprises 12 residues. Germline V gene lookup returns CDR1 MNHNS and CDR2 SASEGT. The CDR3 bases are TGTGCCAGCAGTGAAATGGGCTATGAGCAGTTCTTC. Its protein product is CASSEMGYEQFF.

The rearrangement uses TRBV11-1 and TRBJ2-7, with 12 bases matching TRBD1. V trimming: 3 bases; J trimming: 5 bases; junction bases outside the gene matches: 5. The CDR3 is made up of 15 amino acids. Germline V gives CDR1 SGHAT, CDR2 FQDESV (reference sequence). This CDR3 is CASSLGQGAAHEQYF. The DNA of the CDR3 is TGTGCCAGCAGCTTGGGACAGGGGGCTGCTCACGAGCAGTACTTC. The whole variable domain, filled in from reference TRBV11-1 and TRBJ2-7, reads EAEVAQSPRYKITEKSQAVAFWCDPISGHATLYWYRQILGQGPELLVQFQDESVVDDSQLPKDRFSAERLKGVDSTLKIQPAELGDSAMYLCASSLGQGAAHEQYFGPGTRLTVT.

This chain joins TRBV30 and TRBJ1-1; 7 nucleotides line up with TRBD1. Germline V gene sequence: CDR1 GTSNPN, CDR2 SVGIG (reference sequence). V lost 5 bases to trimming and J lost 4 bases; unmatched junction nucleotides: 4. The CDR3 loop spans 12 amino acids. The CDR3 DNA follows: TGTGCCTGGGACAGGGTCCTCACTGAAGCTTTCTTT. Translating gives CAWDRVLTEAFF.

The CDR3 here is CASSEWREGPGELFF. The CDR3 nucleotides are TGTGCCAGCAGTGAATGGCGGGAAGGGCCCGGGGAGCTGTTTTTT. The chain combines TRBV2 with TRBJ2-2; D is perhaps TRBD2 (6 bases). Germline CDR1 and CDR2: SNHLY and FYNNEI. V was pared by 2 bases and J by 6 bases, with 13 bases between. CDR3 length: 15 amino acids.

The chain joins TRBV15 to TRBJ2-6, with 10 bases matching TRBD2. Unmatched junction bases numbered 2, after V lost 0 bases and J lost 0 bases. The CDR3 is made up of 18 amino acids. Looked up from germline, CDR1 is LNHNV and CDR2 is YYDKDF (reference sequence). The CDR3 DNA is TGTGCCACCAGCAGAGATGTAGCGGGAGGCTCTGGGGCCAACGTCCTGACTTTC. Protein product: CATSRDVAGGSGANVLTF.

This clone showed up just a few times. The chain recombines TRBV6-5 with TRBJ1-1; D perhaps matches TRBD1 (5 bases). Germline V lookup: CDR1 MNHEY, CDR2 SVGAGI. This CDR3 is 15 amino acids long. V shed 2 bases and J shed 3 bases, with 13 bases lying between them. The CDR3 reads CASSYGTTRDTEAFF. For the CDR3, the DNA is TGTGCCAGCAGTTACGGGACTACAAGGGACACTGAAGCTTTCTTT.

The CDR3 sequence is CASSFSGRGNEQFF. The CDR3 bases are TGTGCCAGCAGTTTCAGCGGGAGAGGCAATGAGCAGTTCTTC. The chain employs TRBV28 and TRBJ2-1; 8 bases agree with TRBD2. The trim removed 3 bases at V and 6 bases at J, leaving 4 bases unmatched. The CDR3 extends over 14 amino acids. CDR1 is MDHEN, CDR2 SYDVKM, per germline.

Remarks on this clone: Other DNA sequences in this sample translate to the same CDR3. This chain joins TRBV9 and TRBJ2-5; no reliable D call. The CDR3 consists of 12 residues. V was trimmed by 0 bases and J by 4 bases, leaving 4 bases between them. From germline, CDR1 is SGDLS and CDR2 YYNGEE. The CDR3 bases are TGTGCCAGCAGCGTAGGAGGAGAGACCCAGTACTTC. Its translation is CASSVGGETQYF.

This clone was counted between two and nine times. The V call is TRBV19, the J call TRBJ1-2; maybe TRBD1 (6 bases). With 6 bases removed from V and 8 bases from J, the gap between germline ends came to 19 bases. The germline CDR1 and CDR2 sequences are LNHDA and SQIVND (reference sequence). CDR3 size: 14 residues. DNA for the CDR3: TGTGCCAGTAGCACAGACAGGTGGGGAAAGGGCTACACCTTC. It yields the protein CASSTDRWGKGYTF.

The chain uses TRBV19 and TRBJ2-1, with D perhaps TRBD2 (6 bases). V dropped 3 bases and J dropped 7 bases, with 16 bases sitting between them. The CDR3 runs 15 residues. CDR1 and CDR2 from the germline V gene are LNHDA and SQIVND (reference sequence). CDR3 nucleotides: TGTGCCAGTAGTATTGGGGGGATCTTAGTAAATGAGCAGTTCTTC. Its translation: CASSIGGILVNEQFF.

The sample holds one count of this clone. V and J are TRBV2 and TRBJ2-7; perhaps TRBD2 as D (5 bases). The length of the CDR3 is 14 residues. CDR1 is SNHLY, CDR2 FYNNEI, per germline. V was pared by 6 bases and J by 4 bases, with 16 bases between. CDR3 in amino acids: CASRDGERVYEQYF. The CDR3, as DNA: TGTGCCAGCAGGGACGGGGAGAGGGTATACGAGCAGTACTTC.